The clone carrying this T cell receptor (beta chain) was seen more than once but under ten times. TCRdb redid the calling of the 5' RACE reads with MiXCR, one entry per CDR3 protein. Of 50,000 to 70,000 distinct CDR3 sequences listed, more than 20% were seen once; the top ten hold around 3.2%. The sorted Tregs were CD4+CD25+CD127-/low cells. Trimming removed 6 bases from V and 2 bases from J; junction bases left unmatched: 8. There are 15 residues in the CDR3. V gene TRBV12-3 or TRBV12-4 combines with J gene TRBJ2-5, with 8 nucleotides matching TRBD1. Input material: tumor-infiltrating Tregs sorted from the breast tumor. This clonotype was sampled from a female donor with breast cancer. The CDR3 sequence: CASSSGTGVQETQYF. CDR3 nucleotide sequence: TGTGCCAGCAGCTCCGGGACAGGAGTACAAGAGACCCAGTACTTC.